The 13 T cell receptor beta chains reported below all come from one sample, sequenced in a study of T-cell memory formation after mild COVID-19. TCRdb reanalysed the 5' RACE reads using MiXCR and keeps one entry per CDR3 protein. The data hold some 320,000 distinct CDR3 sequences, with roughly an eighth observed a single time. Sequenced material: PBMCs or a T cell subset sorted from them (not recorded which). The receptors were gathered from a man younger than 35 who had mild COVID-19 (a few samples of this study predate the infection). Cell type and time point are not known.

This chain links TRBV7-3 with TRBJ2-3; a weak D match, TRBD1 (5 bases). The CDR3 sequence is 14 residues long. Germline loops: CDR1 SGHTA, CDR2 FQGTGA. V lost 4 bases to trimming and J lost 2 bases, with 10 bases between them. The CDR3 bases are TGTGCCAGCAGCTCTCTTGGGGCCACAGATACGCAGTATTTT. This codes for CASSSLGATDTQYF.

The V and J genes are TRBV12-3 or TRBV12-4 and TRBJ1-1; TRBD1 agrees at 8 bases. The CDR3 is 15 residues long. V was clipped by 3 bases and J by 5 bases; unmatched bases: 8. CDR3 region: CASSLPGQGLTEAFF. As DNA, the CDR3 is TGTGCCAGCAGTTTGCCCGGACAGGGATTGACTGAAGCTTTCTTT.

The V gene is TRBV7-2, the J gene TRBJ2-5; TRBD2 is a possible D gene (6 bases). V was pared by 1 base and J by 5 bases, with 11 bases between. Looked up from germline, CDR1 is SGHTA and CDR2 is FQGNSA. This CDR3 is built from 14 residues. The chain's CDR3 is CASSLDGAGETQYF. The CDR3 region has the DNA TGTGCCAGCAGCTTAGACGGGGCGGGGGAGACCCAGTACTTC.

CDR3 sequence reads: CASSIQDSSNQPQHF. CDR3 in DNA: TGTGCCAGTAGTATACAAGATTCTAGCAATCAGCCCCAGCATTTT. The chain is built from TRBV19 and TRBJ1-5; D gene uncertain. Germline CDR1 LNHDA, CDR2 SQIVND (reference sequence). V was trimmed by 2 bases and J by 0 bases, leaving 8 bases between them. The CDR3 is made up of 15 amino acids.

V and J are TRBV10-3 and TRBJ1-2, with TRBD1 as a possible D gene (6 bases). V lost 8 bases and J lost 2, with 12 bases in between. CDR1 and CDR2 from the germline V gene are ENHRY and SYGVKD. The CDR3 loop spans 13 amino acids. CDR3 nucleotide sequence: TGTGCCATCTCTTTGGGGGCCAACTATGGCTACACCTTC. Encoded protein: CAISLGANYGYTF.

This clonotype was seen a few times. One end of the junction is discordant with germline, which a read error may explain. The V and J genes are TRBV5-6 and TRBJ2-2; TRBD2 matches at 11 bases. CDR1 SGHDT and CDR2 YYEEEE come from the germline V gene. The CDR3 is made up of 16 amino acids. CDR3 sequence: CASSIWTSGFTRELFF. The CDR3 DNA follows: TGTGCCAGCAGCATATGGACTAGCGGGTTCACCAGGGAGCTGTTTTTT.

At least ten counts were recorded for this clonotype. The V and J genes are TRBV20-1 and TRBJ2-3; 9 positions match TRBD2. CDR1 and CDR2 (germline): DFQATT, SNEGSKA (reference sequence). The V gene end was trimmed by 7 bases and the J gene end by 2 bases; junction bases not matched to a gene: 13. The length of the CDR3 is 16 residues. CDR3 sequence (DNA): TGCAGTGTTATACCTCACAGCGGGGGGATCACAGATACGCAGTATTTT. Translated: CSVIPHSGGITDTQYF.

This clonotype was counted many times. The junction shows a germline mismatch at one end, possibly a read error. V usage is TRBV7-9 and J usage is TRBJ1-5; no clear D gene. Germline V gives CDR1 SEHNR, CDR2 FQNEAQ (reference sequence). CDR3 length: 14 amino acids. CDR3 bases: TGCGCCAGCAGCTTGACCGGCCGCAATCAGCCCCAGCATTTT. This gives the protein CASSLTGRNQPQHF. Full variable domain (outside the CDR3, taken from reference TRBV7-9 and TRBJ1-5): DTGVSQNPRHKITKRGQNVTFRCDPISEHNRLYWYRQTLGQGPEFLTYFQNEAQLEKSRLLSDRFSAERPKGSFSTLEIQRTEQGDSAMYLCASSLTGRNQPQHFGDGTRLSIL.

The rearrangement joins TRBV4-2 to TRBJ2-5; weak D call: TRBD2 (6 bases). Germline V gene data show CDR1 as LGHNA and CDR2 as YNFKEQ. Trimming left V 4 bases short and J 2 bases short, with 11 bases between. This CDR3 comprises 14 residues. The CDR3 DNA reads as TGTGCCAGCAGCCGCGGGACTCAGCAAGAGACCCAGTACTTC. Translation gives CASSRGTQQETQYF.

This clonotype was seen more than once but under ten times. CDR3 nucleotides: TGTGCCAGCAGTGACAGTCCCGGGAATTCACCCCTCCACTTT. As protein: CASSDSPGNSPLHF. The J gene is TRBJ1-6, the V gene TRBV11-2, with D possibly TRBD1 on 5 matching bases. There are 14 residues in the CDR3. V was pared by 6 bases and J by 7 bases, with 13 bases between. Per the germline V gene, CDR1 is SGHAT and CDR2 is FQNNGV.

This clonotype was observed a handful of times. The V gene is TRBV12-3 or TRBV12-4, the J gene TRBJ2-3; 7 nucleotides align to TRBD2. V lost 2 bases to trimming and J lost 5 bases; unmatched junction nucleotides: 7. The length of the CDR3 is 15 residues. The CDR3: CASSLRWGGGDTQYF. In nucleotides, the CDR3 is TGTGCCAGCAGTTTACGCTGGGGGGGAGGAGATACGCAGTATTTT.

The chain uses TRBV29-1 and TRBJ2-7; no firm D call. Germline V gives CDR1 SQVTM, CDR2 ANQGSEA. This CDR3 contains 12 residues. Trimming removed 4 bases at V and 3 bases at J, with 10 bases between. CDR3 bases: TGCAGCGTTGTTGGGGTGAACTACGAGCAGTACTTC. Encoded protein: CSVVGVNYEQYF.

In its sample, this clonotype was seen many times. The J gene is TRBJ2-7, the V gene TRBV5-6; D call uncertain. The CDR3 totals 14 residues. Between the trimmed V and J ends, which lost 1 base and 2 bases, there was a span of 10 bases. Germline V lookup: CDR1 SGHDT, CDR2 YYEEEE. The CDR3 region is CASSLHLDTYEQYF. The CDR3 DNA follows: TGTGCCAGCAGCTTGCATCTGGATACCTACGAGCAGTACTTC.